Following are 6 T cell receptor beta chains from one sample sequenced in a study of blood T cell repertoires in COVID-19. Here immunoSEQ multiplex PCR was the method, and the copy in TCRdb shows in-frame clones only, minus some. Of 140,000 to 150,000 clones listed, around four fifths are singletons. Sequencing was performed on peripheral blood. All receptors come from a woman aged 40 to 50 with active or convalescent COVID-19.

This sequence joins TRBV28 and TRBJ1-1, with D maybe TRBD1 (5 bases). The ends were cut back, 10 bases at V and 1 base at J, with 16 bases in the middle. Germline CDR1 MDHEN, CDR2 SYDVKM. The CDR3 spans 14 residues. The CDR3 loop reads CAIRQIGPNTEAFF. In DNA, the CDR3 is TGTGCCATCCGACAGATAGGACCGAACACTGAAGCTTTCTTT. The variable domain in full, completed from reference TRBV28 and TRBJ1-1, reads DVKVTQSSRYLVKRTGEKVFLECVQDMDHENMFWYRQDPGLGLRLIYFSYDVKMKEKGDIPEGYSVSREKKERFSLILESASTNQTSMYLCAIRQIGPNTEAFFGQGTRLTVV.

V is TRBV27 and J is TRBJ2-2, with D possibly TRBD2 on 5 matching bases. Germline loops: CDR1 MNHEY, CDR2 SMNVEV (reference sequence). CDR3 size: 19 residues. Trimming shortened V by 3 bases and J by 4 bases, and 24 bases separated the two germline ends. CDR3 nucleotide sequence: TGTGCCAGCAGTTTTTTGTTCCCCTTGGTACCGGCGGGCACCGGGGAGCTGTTTTTT. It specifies CASSFLFPLVPAGTGELFF.

The DNA for the CDR3 is TGCGCCAGCAGCCAAGAAGGCGGCACTGAAGCTTTCTTT. Translating gives CASSQEGGTEAFF. The chain joins TRBV4-1 to TRBJ1-1; D remains unclear. Germline CDR1 reads MGHRA; CDR2 reads YSYEKL. Trimming took 0 bases from V and 4 from J, leaving 6 bases between them. This CDR3 has 13 residues.

This CDR3 is CASSPIDQALGYTF. CDR3 bases: TGTGCCAGCAGCCCAATAGATCAGGCGCTGGGCTACACCTTC. The rearrangement joins TRBV5-6 to TRBJ1-2; D ambiguous. The CDR3 is 14 amino acids. Germline V lookup: CDR1 SGHDT, CDR2 YYEEEE. Trimming took off 4 bases at V and 8 bases at J, with 18 bases between the two ends.

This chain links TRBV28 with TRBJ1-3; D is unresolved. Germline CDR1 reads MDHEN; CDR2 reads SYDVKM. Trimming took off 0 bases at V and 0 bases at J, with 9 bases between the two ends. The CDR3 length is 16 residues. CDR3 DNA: TGTGCCAGCAGTTTATGGGCGACTAACTCTGGAAACACCATATATTTT. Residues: CASSLWATNSGNTIYF.

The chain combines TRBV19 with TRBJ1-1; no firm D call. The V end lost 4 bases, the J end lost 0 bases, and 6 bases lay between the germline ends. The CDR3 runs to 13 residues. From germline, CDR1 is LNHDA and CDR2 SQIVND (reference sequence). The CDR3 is CASSTGLNTEAFF. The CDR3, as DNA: TGTGCCAGTAGTACCGGTTTGAACACTGAAGCTTTCTTT.